Described below is a single T cell receptor beta chain sequence and its context. The CDR3 totals 17 residues. Original data processing: How many nucleated cells were present was estimated from reference gene primer amplification. Produced via immunoSEQ multiplex PCR; TCRdb's table is partial and in-frame only. V and J calls and clone size are given by that table; D and trimming were obtained from the DNA. The data hold around 59,000 clones, with around 70% observed a single time. The data derive from a study of blood T cell repertoires in COVID-19. Looking at the study overall: The cDNA or gDNA used as material had been derived from T cells, B-cell-depleted T cells, or PBMCs.

The receptor was derived from a woman aged 45-65 years with active or convalescent COVID-19. This chain uses TRBV21-1 with TRBJ2-5; the D segment call TRBD2 is taken from the table without a DNA check. TRBV21-1 is tagged as a pseudogene. The sequenced sample consisted of peripheral blood. The CDR3 DNA reads TGTGCCAGCAGCAAATATCGGAGAACGAGGGCCCAAGAGACCCAGTACTTC. Amino acid sequence: CASSKYRRTRAQETQYF.